This record covers a single TCR beta chain. This clonotype occurred many times. The clone's antigen remains unknown. Base quality data are lacking; no much larger clone is found one base away. This sample is part of a study of CD8 T cells in ankylosing spondylitis (dated 2017 in TCRdb). Notes on the research overall: The study profiled T cell receptor beta repertoires in healthy donors and ankylosing spondylitis patients to find disease-linked TCR variants. The full study cohort comprised about 24 ankylosing spondylitis patients and roughly 110 healthy donors. Peripheral blood was sampled, and synovial fluid was also collected from ankylosing spondylitis patients. Results and caveats for the whole study, not just this receptor: The disease-linked clones showed a CD8+ phenotype and occurred at relatively low frequencies in peripheral blood. Some of the motif variants had been reported before in the synovial fluid and blood of reactive arthritis patients, a finding that suggests common disease-initiation mechanisms. A TCR beta motif of eight highly homologous amino acid variants appeared characteristic of blood from ankylosing spondylitis patients. The disease-linked clones were reported as significantly enriched in matched synovial fluid samples from ankylosing spondylitis patients.

The CDR3 holds 15 amino acids from the cysteine to the phenylalanine. CDR3 DNA is the only sequence kept; it has 45 bases, read in frame from the first base. CDR1 and CDR2 are drawn from the germline V gene: SQVTM, ANQGSEA. Trimming removed 7 bases from V and 3 bases from J; the gene matches leave 13 bases unexplained. TCRdb records Illumina HiSeq 2500 as the sequencer. Quantitative 5'-RACE with molecular barcodes was the method used to prepare the TCR beta libraries. The authors' analysis ran thus. To identify disease-linked TCR variants, a new computational method was used, one built on a probabilistic model of VDJ rearrangement. TCRdb reran the public reads through fastp at Q25 and MiXCR, keeping productive beta chains. Every CDR3 protein is listed once, alongside the most common genes and DNA of its rows. The V and J calls were determined by TCRdb, not by the authors. The sample table lists about 330,000 distinct CDR3 sequences, roughly 8% of them with a count of one. The ten largest account for approximately 14% of the sample.

The sequence was collected from a male donor with ankylosing spondylitis. The chain is encoded by TRBV29-1 joined to TRBJ2-3; 7 bases in between match TRBD2. Sequencing was carried out using blood, either unsorted or a sorted T cell fraction (not recorded which). The CDR3: CSGINRGGRTDTQYF. Here is the DNA: TGCAGCGGGATTAACCGCGGCGGGAGAACAGATACGCAGTATTTT.